The 11 T cell receptor beta chains presented below share a single source sample, sequenced in a study of blood T cell repertoires in COVID-19. Clones were sequenced by immunoSEQ multiplex PCR, and TCRdb holds only the in-frame ones, with some missing. The table has approximately 91,000 clones, roughly nine tenths seen once. The sequenced material came from peripheral blood. The receptors shown here come from a man in his 70s with acute or convalescent COVID-19.

V gene TRBV11-2 combines with J gene TRBJ2-3; TRBD1 matches at 9 bases. The ends lost 5 bases at V and 5 bases at J; junction bases unmatched: 8. Per the germline V gene, CDR1 is SGHAT and CDR2 is FQNNGV. The CDR3 length is 15 residues. The CDR3 nucleotides are TGTGCCAGCAGCACAACAGGGGGCTATGTAGATACGCAGTATTTT. Residues: CASSTTGGYVDTQYF.

This chain connects TRBV19 to TRBJ2-5; D gene ambiguous. V was shortened by 5 bases and J by 5 bases, with 18 bases between the two germline ends. The CDR3 sequence is 15 residues long. Germline assignment: CDR1 LNHDA and CDR2 SQIVND (reference sequence). CDR3 sequence: CASSARRFQAETQYF. DNA for the CDR3: TGTGCCAGTAGTGCAAGGCGGTTTCAAGCCGAGACCCAGTACTTC.

This clone was seen a single time. The V and J genes are TRBV20-1 and TRBJ1-2; D call uncertain. CDR3 size: 14 residues. The germline V gene encodes CDR1 DFQATT and CDR2 SNEGSKA (reference sequence). Trimming removed 3 bases at V and 8 bases at J, with 19 bases between. The CDR3 DNA reads TGCAGTGCTAGTGAAGGCAGCGAGGTTAAAGGCTACACCTTC. Its translation is CSASEGSEVKGYTF.

The J gene is TRBJ1-5, the V gene TRBV28, with D perhaps matching TRBD1 (6 bases). V was pared by 2 bases and J by 0 bases, with 14 bases between. Germline-derived CDR1 and CDR2 are MDHEN and SYDVKM. The length of the CDR3 is 17 residues. The CDR3 DNA is TGTGCCAGCAGTTTAGAGGGGGTCAGGTATAGCAATCAGCCCCAGCATTTT. Amino acid sequence: CASSLEGVRYSNQPQHF.

The rearrangement joins TRBV3-1 (or the pseudogene TRBV3-2) to TRBJ1-4; D call uncertain. Germline V lookup: CDR1 LGHDT, CDR2 YNNKEL (reference sequence). Trimming removed 0 bases at V and 8 bases at J, with 4 bases between. This CDR3 has 12 amino acids. The CDR3 spells CASSQEQEKLFF. CDR3 coding DNA: TGTGCCAGCAGCCAAGAACAGGAAAAACTGTTTTTT.

This chain links TRBV19 with TRBJ1-2; the D gene is possibly TRBD1 (5 bases). This CDR3 has 12 residues. The V gene lost 5 bases and the J gene lost 8 bases, with 12 bases spanning the gap. Germline CDR1 and CDR2: LNHDA and SQIVND (reference sequence). The DNA for the CDR3 is TGTGCCAGTAGTCCCCGGCAGGGCGGCTACACCTTC. Translated: CASSPRQGGYTF.

The chain combines TRBV19 with TRBJ2-4; TRBD1 might be the D (5 bases). The germline gives CDR1 LNHDA, CDR2 SQIVND (reference sequence). Trimming removed 8 bases at V and 7 bases at J, with 15 bases between. This CDR3 is built from 13 residues. The CDR3 DNA follows: TGTGCCAGTGGGGCGACGGGCAGGAACATTCAGTACTTC. Amino acids: CASGATGRNIQYF.

The V call is TRBV20-1, the J call TRBJ1-1, with TRBD1 matching over 7 bases. The germline V gene encodes CDR1 DFQATT and CDR2 SNEGSKA (reference sequence). CDR3 length: 14 residues. Trimming at V came to 3 bases and at J to 1 base, leaving 5 bases not matched to a gene. In nucleotides, the CDR3 is TGCAGTGCTAGTCCAGGGGGTTGGAACACTGAAGCTTTCTTT. Translation gives CSASPGGWNTEAFF.

The J gene is TRBJ2-2, the V gene TRBV3-1 (or the pseudogene TRBV3-2), with D possibly matching TRBD2 (6 bases). Trimming cost V 1 base and J 6 bases, with 15 bases left between them. CDR3 length: 16 residues. The germline V gene has CDR1 LGHDT and CDR2 YNNKEL (reference sequence). The CDR3 nucleotides are TGTGCCAGCAGCCAAGCCGGGACTTTTGTCCCCGGGGAGCTGTTTTTT. Its translation is CASSQAGTFVPGELFF.

DNA for the CDR3: TGTGCCAGTAGCCGACTTATCTCTCTGGGCGGGGAGCTGTTTTTT. Amino acid sequence: CASSRLISLGGELFF. The rearrangement links TRBV19 to TRBJ2-2; no firm D call. Germline CDR1 and CDR2: LNHDA and SQIVND (reference sequence). CDR3 length: 15 residues. The ends were cut back, 6 bases at V and 7 bases at J, with 18 bases in the middle.

V usage is TRBV6-1 and J usage is TRBJ2-3; TRBD2 agrees at 14 bases. After removal of 4 bases from V and 1 base from J, the junction contained 13 bases not matched to a gene. CDR3 length: 20 amino acids. Per the germline V gene, CDR1 is MNHNS and CDR2 is SASEGT. The CDR3 DNA is TGTGCCAGCAGTGGAGGACCGGGACTAGCGGGGGCGCCTGGCACAGATACGCAGTATTTT. Translation gives CASSGGPGLAGAPGTDTQYF.